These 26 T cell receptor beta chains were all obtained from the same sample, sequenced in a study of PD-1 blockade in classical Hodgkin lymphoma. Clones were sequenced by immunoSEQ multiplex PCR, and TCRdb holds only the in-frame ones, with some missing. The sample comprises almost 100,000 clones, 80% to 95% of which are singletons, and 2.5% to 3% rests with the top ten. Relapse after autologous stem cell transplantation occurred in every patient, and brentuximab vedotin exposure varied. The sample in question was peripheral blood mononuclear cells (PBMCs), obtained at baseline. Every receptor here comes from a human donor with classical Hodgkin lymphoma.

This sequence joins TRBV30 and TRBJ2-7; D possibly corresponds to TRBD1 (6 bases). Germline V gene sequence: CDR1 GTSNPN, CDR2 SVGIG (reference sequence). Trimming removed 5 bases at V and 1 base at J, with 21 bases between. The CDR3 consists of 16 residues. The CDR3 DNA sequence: TGTGCCTGGTCGGGACACTCAGGCTATTTTTCCTACGAGCAGTACTTC. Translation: CAWSGHSGYFSYEQYF.

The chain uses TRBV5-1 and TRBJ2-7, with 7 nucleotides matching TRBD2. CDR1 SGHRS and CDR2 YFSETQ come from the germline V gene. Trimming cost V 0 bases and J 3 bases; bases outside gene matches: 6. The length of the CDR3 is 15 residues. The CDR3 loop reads CASSLVGGRDYEQYF. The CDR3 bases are TGCGCCAGCAGCTTGGTTGGCGGGAGAGACTACGAGCAGTACTTC. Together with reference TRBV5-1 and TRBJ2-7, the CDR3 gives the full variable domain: KAGVTQTPRYLIKTRGQQVTLSCSPISGHRSVSWYQQTPGQGLQFLFEYFSETQRNKGNFPGRFSGRQFSNSRSEMNVSTLELGDSALYLCASSLVGGRDYEQYFGPGTRLTVT.

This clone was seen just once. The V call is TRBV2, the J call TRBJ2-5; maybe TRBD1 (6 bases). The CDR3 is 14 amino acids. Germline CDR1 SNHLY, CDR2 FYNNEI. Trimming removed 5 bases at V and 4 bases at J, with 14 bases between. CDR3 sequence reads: CASSHVDSRETQYF. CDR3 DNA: TGTGCCAGCAGTCACGTGGACAGCCGAGAGACCCAGTACTTC.

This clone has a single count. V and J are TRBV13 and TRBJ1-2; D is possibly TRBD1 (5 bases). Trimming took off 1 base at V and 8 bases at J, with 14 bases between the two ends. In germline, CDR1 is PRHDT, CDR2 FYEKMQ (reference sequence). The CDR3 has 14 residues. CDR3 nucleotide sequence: TGTGCCAGCAGCTTAGCGGGCAGGGTGGGGGGCTACACCTTC. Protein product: CASSLAGRVGGYTF.

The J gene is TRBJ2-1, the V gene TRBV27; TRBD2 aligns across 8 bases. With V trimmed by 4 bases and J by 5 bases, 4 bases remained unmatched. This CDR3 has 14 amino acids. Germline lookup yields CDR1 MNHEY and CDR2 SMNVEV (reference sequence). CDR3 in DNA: TGTGCCAGCAGTTCGACTAGCGTCAACAATGAGCAGTTCTTC. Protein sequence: CASSSTSVNNEQFF.

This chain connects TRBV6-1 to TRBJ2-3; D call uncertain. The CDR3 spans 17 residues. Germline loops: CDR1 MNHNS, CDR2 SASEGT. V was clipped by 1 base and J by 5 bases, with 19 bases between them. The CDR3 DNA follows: TGTGCCAGCAGTGAAGTGCTGACTCCCCCATCGGGAGATACGCAGTATTTT. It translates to CASSEVLTPPSGDTQYF.

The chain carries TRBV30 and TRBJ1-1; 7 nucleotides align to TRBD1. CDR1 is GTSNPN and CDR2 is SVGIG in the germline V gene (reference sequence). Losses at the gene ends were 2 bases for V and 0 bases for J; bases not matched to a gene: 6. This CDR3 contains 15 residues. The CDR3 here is CAWSTAGQLNTEAFF. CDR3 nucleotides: TGTGCCTGGAGTACGGCGGGACAGTTGAACACTGAAGCTTTCTTT.

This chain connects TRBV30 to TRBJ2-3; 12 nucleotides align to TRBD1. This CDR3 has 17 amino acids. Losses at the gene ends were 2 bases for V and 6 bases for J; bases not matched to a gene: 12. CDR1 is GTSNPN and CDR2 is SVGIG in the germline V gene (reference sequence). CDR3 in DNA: TGTGCCTGGAGTCTATACAAGGGACAGGGGGCGGGGGATACGCAGTATTTT. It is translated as CAWSLYKGQGAGDTQYF.

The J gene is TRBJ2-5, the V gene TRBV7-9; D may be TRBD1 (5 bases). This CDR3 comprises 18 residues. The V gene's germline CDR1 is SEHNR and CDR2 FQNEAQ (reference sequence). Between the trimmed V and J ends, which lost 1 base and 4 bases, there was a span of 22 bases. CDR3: CASSLDNGFIGHPETQYF. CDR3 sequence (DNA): TGTGCCAGCAGCTTAGATAACGGTTTTATAGGACACCCAGAGACCCAGTACTTC.

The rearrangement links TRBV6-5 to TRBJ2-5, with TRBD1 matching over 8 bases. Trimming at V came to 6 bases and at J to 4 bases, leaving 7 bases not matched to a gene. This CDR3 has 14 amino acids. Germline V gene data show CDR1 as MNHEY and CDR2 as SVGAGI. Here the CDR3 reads CASSRRTGLETQYF. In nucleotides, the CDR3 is TGTGCCAGCAGCCGTCGGACAGGGTTAGAGACCCAGTACTTC.

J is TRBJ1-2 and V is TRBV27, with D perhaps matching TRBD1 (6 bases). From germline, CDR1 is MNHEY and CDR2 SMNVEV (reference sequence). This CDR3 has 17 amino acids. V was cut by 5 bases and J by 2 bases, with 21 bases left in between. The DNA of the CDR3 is TGTGCCAGCAGTCCTTTCATGGGGGCAGGGGAGAACTATGGCTACACCTTC. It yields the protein CASSPFMGAGENYGYTF.

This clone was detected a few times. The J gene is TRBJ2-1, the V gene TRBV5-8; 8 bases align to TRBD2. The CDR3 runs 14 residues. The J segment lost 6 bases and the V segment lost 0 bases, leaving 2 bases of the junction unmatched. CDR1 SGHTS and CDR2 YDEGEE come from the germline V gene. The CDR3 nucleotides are TGTGCCAGCAGCTTGGCCCTAGCGGGCAATGAGCAGTTCTTC. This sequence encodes CASSLALAGNEQFF.

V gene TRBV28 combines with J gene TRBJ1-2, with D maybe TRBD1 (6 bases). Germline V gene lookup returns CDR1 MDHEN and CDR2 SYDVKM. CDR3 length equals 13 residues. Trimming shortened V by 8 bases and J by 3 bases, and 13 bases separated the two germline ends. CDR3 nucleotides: TGTGCCAGCGGGGGCAGGGCGTACTATGGCTACACCTTC. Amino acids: CASGGRAYYGYTF.

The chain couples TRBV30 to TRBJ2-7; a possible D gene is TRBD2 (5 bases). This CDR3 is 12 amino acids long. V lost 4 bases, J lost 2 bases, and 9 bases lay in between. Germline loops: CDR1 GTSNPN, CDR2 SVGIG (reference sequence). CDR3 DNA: TGTGCCTGGACGGCCGGGACCTACGAGCAGTACTTC. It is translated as CAWTAGTYEQYF. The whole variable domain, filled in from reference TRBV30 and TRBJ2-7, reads SQTIHQWPATLVQPVGSPLSLECTVEGTSNPNLYWYRQAAGRGLQLLFYSVGIGQISSEVPQNLSASRPQDRQFILSSKKLLLSDSGFYLCAWTAGTYEQYFGPGTRLTVT.

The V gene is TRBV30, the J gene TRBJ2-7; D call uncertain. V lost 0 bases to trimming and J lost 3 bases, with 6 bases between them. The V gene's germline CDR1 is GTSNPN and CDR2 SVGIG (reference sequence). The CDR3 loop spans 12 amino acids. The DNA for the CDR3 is TGTGCCTGGAGTGTATCCAGCTACGAGCAGTACTTC. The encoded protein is CAWSVSSYEQYF.

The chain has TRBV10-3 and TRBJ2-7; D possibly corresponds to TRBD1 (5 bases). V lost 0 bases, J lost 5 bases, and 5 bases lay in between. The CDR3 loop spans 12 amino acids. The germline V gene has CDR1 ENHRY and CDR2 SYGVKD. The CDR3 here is CAISESTDEQYF. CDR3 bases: TGTGCCATCAGTGAGTCGACAGACGAGCAGTACTTC.

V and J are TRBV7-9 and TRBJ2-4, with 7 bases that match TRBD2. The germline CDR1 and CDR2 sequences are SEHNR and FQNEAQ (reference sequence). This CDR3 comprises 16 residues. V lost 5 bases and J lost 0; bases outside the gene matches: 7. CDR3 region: CASSMEAGLAKNIQYF. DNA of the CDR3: TGTGCCAGCAGCATGGAAGCGGGGCTAGCCAAAAACATTCAGTACTTC.

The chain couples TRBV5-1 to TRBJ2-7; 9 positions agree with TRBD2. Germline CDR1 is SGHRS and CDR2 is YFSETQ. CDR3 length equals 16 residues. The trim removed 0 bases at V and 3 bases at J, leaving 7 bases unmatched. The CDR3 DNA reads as TGCGCCAGCAGCTTGGCCCACGGGACTAGCATCTACGAGCAGTACTTC. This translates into CASSLAHGTSIYEQYF.

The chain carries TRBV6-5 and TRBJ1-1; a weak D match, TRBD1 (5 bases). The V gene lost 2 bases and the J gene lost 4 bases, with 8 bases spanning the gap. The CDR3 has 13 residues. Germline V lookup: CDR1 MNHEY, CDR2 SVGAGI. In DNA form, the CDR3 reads TGTGCCAGCAGTTACAACGGGGGCACTGAAGCTTTCTTT. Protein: CASSYNGGTEAFF.

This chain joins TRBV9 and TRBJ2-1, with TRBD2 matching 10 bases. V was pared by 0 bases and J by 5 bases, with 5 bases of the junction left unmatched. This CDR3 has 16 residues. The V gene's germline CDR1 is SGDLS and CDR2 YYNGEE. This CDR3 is CASSVDPAGGDNEQFF. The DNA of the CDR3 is TGTGCCAGCAGCGTAGACCCAGCGGGAGGGGACAATGAGCAGTTCTTC. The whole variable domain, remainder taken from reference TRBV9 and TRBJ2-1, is DSGVTQTPKHLITATGQRVTLRCSPRSGDLSVYWYQQSLDQGLQFLIQYYNGEERAKGNILERFSAQQFPDLHSELNLSSLELGDSALYFCASSVDPAGGDNEQFFGPGTRLTVL.

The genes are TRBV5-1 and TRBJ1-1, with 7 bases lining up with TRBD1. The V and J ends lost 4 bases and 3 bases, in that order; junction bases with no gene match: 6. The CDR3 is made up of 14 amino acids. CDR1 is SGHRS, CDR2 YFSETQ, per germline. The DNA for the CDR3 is TGCGCCAGCAGCACGGGACAGCTGGACACTGAAGCTTTCTTT. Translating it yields CASSTGQLDTEAFF.

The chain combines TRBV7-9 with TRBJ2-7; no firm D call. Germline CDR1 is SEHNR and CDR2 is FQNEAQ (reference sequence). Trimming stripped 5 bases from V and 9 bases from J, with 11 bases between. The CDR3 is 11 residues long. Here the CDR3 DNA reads TGTGCCAGCAGCCCCCGAGAGGTGCAGTACTTC. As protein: CASSPREVQYF.

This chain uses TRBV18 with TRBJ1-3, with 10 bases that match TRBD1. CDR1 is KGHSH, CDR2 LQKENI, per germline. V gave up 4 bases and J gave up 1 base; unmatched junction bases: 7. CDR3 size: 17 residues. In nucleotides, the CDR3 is TGTGCCAGCTCACTTACCGGGACAGGGGAGTCTGGAAACACCATATATTTT. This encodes CASSLTGTGESGNTIYF.

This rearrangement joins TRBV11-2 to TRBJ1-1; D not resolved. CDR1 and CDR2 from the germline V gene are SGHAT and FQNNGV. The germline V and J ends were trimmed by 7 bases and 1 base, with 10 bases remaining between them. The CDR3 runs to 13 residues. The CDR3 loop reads CASTPPGNTEAFF. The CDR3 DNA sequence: TGTGCCAGCACCCCGCCCGGGAACACTGAAGCTTTCTTT. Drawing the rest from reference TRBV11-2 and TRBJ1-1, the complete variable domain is EAGVAQSPRYKIIEKRQSVAFWCNPISGHATLYWYQQILGQGPKLLIQFQNNGVVDDSQLPKDRFSAERLKGVDSTLKIQPAKLEDSAVYLCASTPPGNTEAFFGQGTRLTVV.

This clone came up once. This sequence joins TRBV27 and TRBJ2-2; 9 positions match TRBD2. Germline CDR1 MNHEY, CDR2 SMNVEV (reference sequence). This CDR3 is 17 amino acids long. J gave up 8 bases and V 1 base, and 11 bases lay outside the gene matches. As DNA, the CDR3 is TGTGCCAGCAGTTTATACCCTAGCGGGATAATGTTTGGGGAGCTGTTTTTT. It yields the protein CASSLYPSGIMFGELFF.

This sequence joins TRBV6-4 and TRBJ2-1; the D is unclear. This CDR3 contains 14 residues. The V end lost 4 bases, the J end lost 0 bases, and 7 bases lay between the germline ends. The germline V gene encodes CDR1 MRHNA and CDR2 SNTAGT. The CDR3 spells CASSAVSSYNEQFF. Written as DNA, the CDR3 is TGTGCCAGCAGTGCTGTGTCCTCCTACAATGAGCAGTTCTTC.